Described below is a single TCR beta chain sequence and its context. Other nucleotide sequences in the sample specify the same CDR3. Original handling: How many nucleated cells were present was estimated from reference gene primer amplification. The table came from immunoSEQ multiplex PCR; TCRdb's copy has only in-frame clones and leaves some out. V, J and clone size are taken as reported in that table, and D and trimming were inferred from the DNA itself. The sample includes about 240,000 clones, approximately 86% seen only once; the top ten take roughly 0.8%. The source of the sample is a study of blood T cell repertoires in COVID-19. Overall study context: The origin of the acute and convalescent COVID-19 samples was the United States, Italy and Spain. T cells, B-cell-depleted T cells, or PBMCs provided the cDNA or gDNA that served as material.

Germline CDR1 is GTSNPN and CDR2 is SVGIG (reference sequence). The V gene lost 1 base and the J gene lost 2 bases, with 6 bases spanning the gap. The CDR3 runs 13 residues. Material: peripheral blood. The TCR was taken from a woman aged 25 to 45 with acute or convalescent COVID-19. This chain links TRBV30 with TRBJ2-1; tentative D call: TRBD1 (5 bases). CDR3 nucleotide sequence: TGTGCCTGGAGTGGCAGGGCCTACAATGAGCAGTTCTTC. Translating gives CAWSGRAYNEQFF.